The 18 T cell receptor beta chains given below trace back to one sample, sequenced in a study of identical twins. Using its own MiXCR run on the 5' RACE reads, TCRdb lists one record per CDR3 protein. The repertoire consists of 1.5 million to 2 million distinct CDR3 sequences, with 25% to 35% occurring once and the leading ten covering less than 0.35%. Input material: cord blood. These receptors came from a newborn girl in good health.

This clonotype was counted only a few times. This rearrangement joins TRBV6-1 to TRBJ2-1, with D perhaps matching TRBD1 (6 bases). V lost 4 bases and J 15 bases, leaving 13 bases between the germline ends. The germline V gene has CDR1 MNHNS and CDR2 SASEGT. This CDR3 has 11 amino acids. The CDR3 coding sequence is TGTGCCAGCAGTGCCGGACAGTTGGGGTTCTTC. Its protein product is CASSAGQLGFF.

This chain connects TRBV21-1 to TRBJ2-1; TRBD1, the D gene given by the table, was not confirmed from the DNA. TRBV21-1 is given as a pseudogene. The CDR3 is 13 amino acids. The CDR3 loop reads CASRDSLYNEQFF. CDR3 bases: TGTGCCAGCCGGGACAGCCTTTACAATGAGCAGTTCTTC.

There are a few counts of this clonotype. V gene TRBV27 combines with J gene TRBJ2-1, with TRBD1 matching over 8 bases. The germline gives CDR1 MNHEY, CDR2 SMNVEV (reference sequence). The CDR3 loop spans 13 amino acids. Trimming at V came to 0 bases and at J to 12 bases, leaving 4 bases not matched to a gene. The CDR3 loop is CASSLSRGQVQFF. Written as DNA, the CDR3 is TGTGCCAGCAGTTTATCGAGGGGACAGGTGCAGTTCTTC.

This clonotype was seen just once. This is likely an artifact of a read error, given a far larger clone one base away. This sequence joins TRBV12-3 or TRBV12-4 and TRBJ2-5; 12 bases fit TRBD2. Near its end, the DNA agrees better with TRBJ2-7, so the J call may be wrong. The CDR3 runs 15 residues. The CDR3 here is CASSQTSGRSYEQYF. As DNA, the CDR3 is TGTGCCAGCAGTCAGACTAGCGGGAGATCCTACGAGCAGTACTTC.

This clonotype was observed a handful of times. J is TRBJ2-7 and V is TRBV20-1, with D tentatively TRBD2 (6 bases). The germline V gene encodes CDR1 DFQATT and CDR2 SNEGSKA (reference sequence). The germline V and J ends were trimmed by 0 bases and 6 bases, with 18 bases remaining between them. The CDR3 is 15 residues long. The CDR3 loop is CSARDPAGWGGEQYF. CDR3 nucleotides: TGCAGTGCTAGAGATCCGGCGGGGTGGGGTGGCGAGCAGTACTTC.

This chain connects TRBV20-1 to TRBJ2-1; unclear D gene. V was cut by 3 bases and J by 10 bases, with 19 bases left in between. This CDR3 is 14 amino acids long. The germline V gene has CDR1 DFQATT and CDR2 SNEGSKA (reference sequence). The CDR3 DNA follows: TGCAGTGCTAGTTCCAGCACTCGCTCCTACGAGCAGTTCTTC. The encoded protein is CSASSSTRSYEQFF.

This clonotype was observed once. This may arise from a read error, as a much more abundant clone is one base away. CDR3 loop: CAGSSLSGQETQYF. The CDR3 DNA follows: TGCGCCGGCAGCTCCCTTAGCGGCCAAGAGACCCAGTACTTC. The gene calls are TRBV5-1 and TRBJ2-5; possible D gene TRBD2, 6 bases. Germline CDR1 is SGHRS and CDR2 is YFSETQ. There are 14 residues in the CDR3.

Here the CDR3 DNA reads TGTGCCAGCAGCTTCCCCTTGGGGACAGGGTCCTACAATGAGCAGTTCTTC. Protein: CASSFPLGTGSYNEQFF. The rearrangement joins TRBV7-2 to TRBJ2-1; 9 nucleotides agree with TRBD1. This CDR3 region has 17 residues. V lost 3 bases and J lost 1; bases outside the gene matches: 7. CDR1 and CDR2 (germline): SGHTA, FQGNSA. Looking up the rest from reference TRBV7-2 and TRBJ2-1 gives the full variable domain: GAGVSQSPSNKVTEKGKDVELRCDPISGHTALYWYRQSLGQGLEFLIYFQGNSAPDKSGLPSDRFSAERTGGSVSTLTIQRTQQEDSAVYLCASSFPLGTGSYNEQFFGPGTRLTVL.

This clonotype was seen a few times. V usage is TRBV28 and J usage is TRBJ2-1; D unclear. The germline gives CDR1 MDHEN, CDR2 SYDVKM. Trimming left V 3 bases short and J 3 bases short, with 12 bases between. The CDR3 consists of 15 residues. The CDR3 coding sequence is TGTGCCAGCAGTTTGGTGCAGCGCCACTACAATGAGCAGTTCTTC. Protein: CASSLVQRHYNEQFF.

The V call is TRBV11-3, the J call TRBJ2-3; perhaps TRBD1 as D (6 bases). V dropped 5 bases and J dropped 11 bases, with 17 bases sitting between them. This CDR3 region has 13 residues. The germline gives CDR1 SGHNT, CDR2 YENEEA. The CDR3 DNA follows: TGTGCCAGCAGCCCCGGACAGACGAAAAAGCAGTATTTT. Its translation is CASSPGQTKKQYF.

The DNA of the CDR3 is TGTGCCACCCAACCCGTGACAGTGGGCACTGAAGCTTTCTTT. Its translation: CATQPVTVGTEAFF. The gene calls are TRBV7-2 and TRBJ1-1; weak D call: TRBD1 (5 bases). Germline CDR1 SGHTA, CDR2 FQGNSA. With 10 bases removed from V and 4 bases from J, the gap between germline ends came to 19 bases. This CDR3 contains 14 residues.

The J gene is TRBJ1-2, the V gene TRBV10-3; D unclear. This CDR3 has 14 residues. V was trimmed by 1 base and J by 2 bases, leaving 8 bases between them. Germline V gives CDR1 ENHRY, CDR2 SYGVKD. The CDR3 DNA sequence: TGTGCCATCAGTGAGTTAGGGCTAAACTATGGCTACACCTTC. Protein: CAISELGLNYGYTF.

This clonotype has just a few counts. The J gene is TRBJ2-5, the V gene TRBV9; TRBD2 agrees at 8 bases. The germline gives CDR1 SGDLS, CDR2 YYNGEE. The CDR3 covers 15 residues. V shed 3 bases and J 2 bases; nucleotides not matched to a gene: 6. This chain's CDR3 is CASSATSVPQETQYF. CDR3 coding DNA: TGTGCCAGCAGCGCGACTAGCGTCCCACAAGAGACCCAGTACTTC.

As for this clonotype: A single base separates this from a much larger clone, so it may be a read error. The rearrangement uses TRBV2 and TRBJ2-7, with D unresolved. This CDR3 spans 13 amino acids. CDR1 and CDR2 (germline): SNHLY, FYNNEI. Trimming took 5 bases from V and 0 from J, leaving 8 bases between them. The CDR3 loop is CASSYTRSYEQYF. The CDR3 region has the DNA TGTGCCAGCAGTTACACGCGCTCCTACGAGCAGTACTTC.

The chain joins TRBV29-1 to TRBJ2-1; 13 positions match TRBD2. Germline-derived CDR1 and CDR2 are SQVTM and ANQGSEA. The CDR3 consists of 14 residues. Unmatched junction bases numbered 8, after V lost 7 bases and J lost 8 bases. The CDR3 sequence is CSAPLAGGGHEQFF. The CDR3 coding sequence is TGCAGCGCCCCACTAGCGGGAGGGGGCCATGAGCAGTTCTTC.

This chain joins TRBV29-1 and TRBJ2-3; D is possibly TRBD1 (6 bases). This CDR3 is 12 amino acids long. From germline, CDR1 is SQVTM and CDR2 ANQGSEA. V lost 4 bases and J 4 bases, leaving 9 bases between the germline ends. The CDR3 spells CSVVRGPDTQYF. For the CDR3, the DNA is TGCAGCGTTGTCAGGGGCCCAGATACGCAGTATTTT.

For this clonotype: One junction end disagrees with the germline gene, perhaps due to a read error. This rearrangement joins TRBV5-1 to TRBJ2-3; 14 nucleotides agree with TRBD2. The CDR3 has 18 residues. The germline gives CDR1 SGHRS, CDR2 YFSETQ. CDR3 sequence reads: CASSPGLAGAYSIDTQYF. Here the CDR3 DNA reads TGCGCCAGCAGCCCGGGACTAGCGGGGGCCTATAGCATAGATACGCAGTATTTT.

V and J are TRBV2 and TRBJ2-7; tentative D call: TRBD2 (6 bases). The J call may be incorrect, as the DNA end agrees better with TRBJ2-4. Per germline, CDR1 SNHLY and CDR2 FYNNEI. This CDR3 spans 16 amino acids. The CDR3 region is CASTSLRGGTKNIQYF. DNA for the CDR3: TGTGCCAGCACCTCCTTGCGGGGCGGGACCAAAAACATTCAGTACTTC.